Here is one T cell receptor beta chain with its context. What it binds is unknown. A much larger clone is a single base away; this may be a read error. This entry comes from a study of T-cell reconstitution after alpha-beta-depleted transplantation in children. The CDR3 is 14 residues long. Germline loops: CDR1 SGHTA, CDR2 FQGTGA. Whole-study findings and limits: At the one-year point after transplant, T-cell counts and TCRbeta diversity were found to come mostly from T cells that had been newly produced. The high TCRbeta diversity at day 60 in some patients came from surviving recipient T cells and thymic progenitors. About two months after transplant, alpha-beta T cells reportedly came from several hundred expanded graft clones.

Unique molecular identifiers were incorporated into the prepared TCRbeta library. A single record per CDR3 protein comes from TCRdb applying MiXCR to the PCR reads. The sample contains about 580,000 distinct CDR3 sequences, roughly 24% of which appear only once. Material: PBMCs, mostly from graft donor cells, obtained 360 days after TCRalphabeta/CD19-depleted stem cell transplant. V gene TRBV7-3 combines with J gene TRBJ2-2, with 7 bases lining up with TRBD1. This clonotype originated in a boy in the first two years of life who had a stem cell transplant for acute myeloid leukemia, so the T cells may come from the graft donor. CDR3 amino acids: CSSSSLTGSRELFF. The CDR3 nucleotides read TGTTCCAGCAGCTCGTTGACAGGGTCCAGGGAGCTGTTTTTT.